This T cell receptor (beta chain) was captured by sequencing in a study of T cells after yellow fever vaccination. General study results and limits: A weaker secondary response peaked on day 5, the primary on day 15. Clonotypes found in both CD4 and CD8 compartments made up a small share. Boosting was followed by the reappearance of most primary-vaccination clones (about 97% CD4, 88% CD8).

The table lists this clonotype with a few counts. Its antigen is not identified. The CDR3 sequence is 14 residues long. The germline CDR1 and CDR2 sequences are MNHEY and SVGAGI. V was clipped by 2 bases and J by 1 base, with 8 bases between them. By 5'RACE template switching, TCR cDNA was produced, with a universal primer site and UMIs added in the process. A single record per CDR3 protein comes from TCRdb applying MiXCR to the 5' RACE reads. The sample lists hundreds of thousands of distinct CDR3 sequences, roughly 8.6% occurring once. This clonotype was obtained from a man aged 18 to 29 who received the YFV17D yellow fever vaccine. The chain combines TRBV6-5 with TRBJ1-1; D not resolved. Sequences were derived from PBMCs, sampled roughly 47 days after the first yellow fever vaccination. The CDR3: CASSYLLGNTEAFF. CDR3 nucleotides: TGTGCCAGCAGTTACCTTTTAGGGAACACTGAAGCTTTCTTT.